The next 32 T cell receptor beta chains were all read from a single sample in a study of blood T cell repertoires in COVID-19. Sequencing was performed with immunoSEQ multiplex PCR; in TCRdb, only in-frame clones are kept and a portion is missing. The sample contains tens of thousands of clones, roughly 73% of which appear only once. Sequences were obtained from peripheral blood. The receptors here all came from a human donor in a cohort sampled during active COVID-19.

The chain joins TRBV28 to TRBJ2-7; TRBD2 is a possible D gene (5 bases). CDR1 and CDR2 from the germline V gene are MDHEN and SYDVKM. The CDR3 runs 16 residues. Trimming shortened V by 2 bases and J by 2 bases, and 16 bases separated the two germline ends. The CDR3 loop reads CASSLNPRGSTYEQYF. CDR3 nucleotides: TGTGCCAGCAGTTTAAACCCCCGCGGGTCCACCTACGAGCAGTACTTC. Complete variable domain (other parts from reference TRBV28 and TRBJ2-7): DVKVTQSSRYLVKRTGEKVFLECVQDMDHENMFWYRQDPGLGLRLIYFSYDVKMKEKGDIPEGYSVSREKKERFSLILESASTNQTSMYLCASSLNPRGSTYEQYFGPGTRLTVT.

The chain couples TRBV7-7 to TRBJ2-3, with 9 bases aligning to TRBD2. Germline loops: CDR1 SSHAT, CDR2 FNYEAQ (reference sequence). The V segment lost 2 bases and the J segment 1 base; nucleotides outside the gene matches: 7. The CDR3 extends over 17 amino acids. CDR3 nucleotide sequence: TGTGCCAGCAGCTTATCAGCTAGCGGGGATTGCACAGATACGCAGTATTTT. Translation: CASSLSASGDCTDTQYF.

V usage is TRBV7-9 and J usage is TRBJ2-5; 7 bases agree with TRBD2. The CDR3 has 13 residues. V shed 5 bases, J shed 5 bases, and the junction held 5 bases outside the gene matches. Per germline, CDR1 SEHNR and CDR2 FQNEAQ (reference sequence). CDR3: CASSLNGGETQYF. CDR3 bases: TGTGCCAGCAGCCTAAACGGGGGGGAGACCCAGTACTTC.

The chain has TRBV7-3 and TRBJ2-1; D is ambiguous. CDR3 size: 13 residues. V lost 4 bases and J lost 9, with 13 bases in between. CDR1 and CDR2 from the germline V gene are SGHTA and FQGTGA. CDR3 protein: CASSSRSVGEQFF. In DNA form, the CDR3 reads TGTGCCAGCAGCTCAAGGAGCGTGGGTGAGCAGTTCTTC.

This clone appeared once. The rearrangement joins TRBV6-5 to TRBJ1-1; 8 positions agree with TRBD1. J gave up 11 bases and V 6 bases, and 11 bases lay outside the gene matches. This CDR3 contains 13 residues. Germline assignment: CDR1 MNHEY and CDR2 SVGAGI. CDR3 bases: TGTGCCAGCAGCGTAACAGGGGGATACGGGGCTTTCTTT. Its protein is CASSVTGGYGAFF.

The chain uses TRBV11-3 and TRBJ2-3; 7 nucleotides match TRBD1. Germline-derived CDR1 and CDR2 are SGHNT and YENEEA. The J segment lost 6 bases and the V segment lost 1 base, leaving 7 bases of the junction unmatched. There are 15 residues in the CDR3. CDR3: CASSLAGTVGDTQYF. The CDR3 nucleotides are TGTGCCAGCAGCTTAGCGGGGACAGTAGGGGATACGCAGTATTTT.

The chain employs TRBV5-5 and TRBJ2-7, with TRBD2 as a possible D gene (6 bases). V was pared by 4 bases and J by 2 bases, with 10 bases between. The CDR3 is made up of 13 amino acids. Germline V CDR1 and CDR2: SGHKS, YYEKEE (reference sequence). DNA for the CDR3: TGTGCCAGCAGCCCGGGGGAGACCTACGAGCAGTACTTC. It encodes CASSPGETYEQYF.

The chain uses TRBV6-1 and TRBJ1-1; D perhaps matches TRBD1 (5 bases). CDR1 is MNHNS, CDR2 SASEGT, per germline. This CDR3 has 20 residues. Trimming removed 1 base at V and 1 base at J, with 25 bases between. CDR3 protein: CASSEGMGRALHKANTEAFF. CDR3 DNA: TGTGCCAGCAGTGAAGGGATGGGCAGGGCTCTACATAAGGCGAACACTGAAGCTTTCTTT.

This chain joins TRBV15 and TRBJ1-1; a possible D gene is TRBD1 (6 bases). Germline-derived CDR1 and CDR2 are LNHNV and YYDKDF (reference sequence). The CDR3 length is 19 residues. The V end lost 0 bases, the J end lost 2 bases, and 22 bases lay between the germline ends. The CDR3 here is CATSRDLYGTTSLNTEAFF. The CDR3 DNA reads as TGTGCCACCAGCAGAGATTTGTACGGGACAACCTCTCTCAACACTGAAGCTTTCTTT.

J is TRBJ1-5 and V is TRBV11-2; 8 bases are shared with TRBD1. Trimming cost V 4 bases and J 5 bases; bases outside gene matches: 7. The length of the CDR3 is 15 residues. The germline V gene has CDR1 SGHAT and CDR2 FQNNGV. In DNA, the CDR3 is TGTGCCAGCAGCTCGACAGGGGAAAAGCATCAGCCCCAGCATTTT. The encoded protein is CASSSTGEKHQPQHF.

The chain carries TRBV11-3 and TRBJ1-6; unclear D gene. V shed 5 bases and J shed 10 bases, with 15 bases lying between them. Germline V CDR1 and CDR2: SGHNT, YENEEA. The CDR3 has 14 amino acids. CDR3 sequence (DNA): TGTGCCAGCAGCGTGGGTGCCACCGGGTCACCCCTCCACTTT. It yields the protein CASSVGATGSPLHF.

The rearrangement links TRBV19 to TRBJ1-2; 9 nucleotides match TRBD1. Germline CDR1 and CDR2: LNHDA and SQIVND (reference sequence). V lost 4 bases and J lost 4; bases outside the gene matches: 4. The CDR3 sequence is 14 residues long. This CDR3 is CASSTYRGLYGYTF. Here the CDR3 DNA reads TGTGCCAGTAGTACCTACAGGGGGCTCTATGGCTACACCTTC.

The chain combines TRBV9 with TRBJ1-5; perhaps TRBD1 as D (6 bases). Germline V lookup: CDR1 SGDLS, CDR2 YYNGEE. This CDR3 has 11 residues. The germline V and J ends were trimmed by 7 bases and 6 bases, with 8 bases remaining between them. CDR3 residues: CASGGSQPQHF. The CDR3 DNA is TGTGCCAGCGGGGGCAGTCAGCCCCAGCATTTT.

V is TRBV4-2 and J is TRBJ2-7; D is perhaps TRBD1 (5 bases). The CDR3 is 23 residues long. V lost 4 bases, J lost 3 bases, and 40 bases lay in between. The germline V gene encodes CDR1 LGHNA and CDR2 YNFKEQ. CDR3 loop: CASSLPTRDATAGRPGAHYEQYF. CDR3 in DNA: TGTGCCAGCAGCCTCCCCACCCGCGACGCGACAGCCGGCAGGCCAGGCGCGCACTACGAGCAGTACTTC.

This chain links TRBV3-1 (or the pseudogene TRBV3-2) with TRBJ2-1, with D tentatively TRBD2 (6 bases). The germline V gene has CDR1 LGHDT and CDR2 YNNKEL (reference sequence). V lost 0 bases and J lost 10, with 16 bases in between. CDR3 length: 15 amino acids. CDR3 sequence reads: CASSQDGGRREEQFF. DNA for the CDR3: TGTGCCAGCAGCCAAGATGGGGGGAGGCGGGAAGAGCAGTTCTTC.

This clone has just one count. This chain uses TRBV3-1 (or the pseudogene TRBV3-2) with TRBJ2-1; possible D gene TRBD2, 7 bases. The CDR3 runs 17 residues. Germline assignment: CDR1 LGHDT and CDR2 YNNKEL (reference sequence). V shed 0 bases and J shed 4 bases, with 16 bases lying between them. This CDR3 reads CASSQDGGGGLYNEQFF. In DNA, the CDR3 is TGTGCCAGCAGCCAAGATGGCGGCGGGGGCCTGTACAATGAGCAGTTCTTC.

This chain uses TRBV9 with TRBJ1-6, with 10 bases that match TRBD1. This CDR3 spans 15 amino acids. J was trimmed by 7 bases and V by 2 bases; bases with no gene match: 3. CDR1 SGDLS and CDR2 YYNGEE come from the germline V gene. This CDR3 is CASSVSDRGNSPLHF. CDR3 in DNA: TGTGCCAGCAGCGTCTCGGACAGGGGGAATTCACCCCTCCACTTT.

This clone was seen a single time. This chain uses TRBV11-2 with TRBJ2-7, with D tentatively TRBD1 (6 bases). Trimming stripped 5 bases from V and 2 bases from J, with 16 bases between. CDR3 size: 15 residues. CDR1 and CDR2 (germline): SGHAT, FQNNGV. The CDR3 reads CASSEPRGKTYEQYF. As DNA, the CDR3 is TGTGCCAGCAGCGAGCCAAGGGGGAAAACCTACGAGCAGTACTTC.

There are a few counts of this clone. The CDR3 loop reads CASSHSPKRFGQFF. DNA of the CDR3: TGCGCCAGCAGTCATTCCCCTAAACGCTTCGGGCAGTTCTTC. The V gene is TRBV23-1, the J gene TRBJ2-1, with unresolved D. TRBV23-1 is filed as an ORF, its function uncertain. The CDR3 consists of 14 residues. Trimming left V 3 bases short and J 12 bases short, with 18 bases between.

The chain employs TRBV5-1 and TRBJ1-6; 10 nucleotides align to TRBD1. V was pared by 4 bases and J by 4 bases, with 5 bases of the junction left unmatched. Germline V gene lookup returns CDR1 SGHRS and CDR2 YFSETQ. The CDR3 totals 16 residues. For the CDR3, the DNA is TGCGCCAGCAGCAGAGGGACAGGGGCTTATAATTCACCCCTCCACTTT. This gives the protein CASSRGTGAYNSPLHF.

The gene calls are TRBV3-1 (or the pseudogene TRBV3-2) and TRBJ2-1, with TRBD1 as a possible D gene (5 bases). There are 14 residues in the CDR3. Germline CDR1 LGHDT, CDR2 YNNKEL (reference sequence). Trimming took 1 base from V and 5 from J, leaving 9 bases between them. The CDR3 DNA reads as TGTGCCAGCAGCCAAGGACGACAGAACAATGAGCAGTTCTTC. It encodes CASSQGRQNNEQFF.

DNA of the CDR3: TGTGCCAGCGGCCAGGGACTTAATGAAAAACTGTTTTTT. It yields the protein CASGQGLNEKLFF. V gene TRBV27 combines with J gene TRBJ1-4; D may be TRBD1 (5 bases). Trimming removed 8 bases from V and 4 bases from J, with 11 bases in between. Germline lookup yields CDR1 MNHEY and CDR2 SMNVEV (reference sequence). This CDR3 contains 13 residues.

The CDR3 sequence: CASSIETGGAKTQYF. The CDR3 DNA is TGTGCCAGTAGTATCGAAACAGGGGGCGCGAAGACCCAGTACTTC. V gene TRBV19 combines with J gene TRBJ2-5; 9 positions agree with TRBD1. This CDR3 is built from 15 residues. J gave up 6 bases and V 3 bases, and 8 bases lay outside the gene matches. Germline V lookup: CDR1 LNHDA, CDR2 SQIVND (reference sequence).

The chain links TRBV12-5 to TRBJ2-3, with 11 bases matching TRBD1. V shed 6 bases, J shed 3 bases, and the junction held 14 bases outside the gene matches. Germline V lookup: CDR1 LGHNT, CDR2 FRNRAP. There are 18 residues in the CDR3. DNA of the CDR3: TGTGCTAGTGGGCCGGGACAGGGGGGACGGGGGAGGACAGATACGCAGTATTTT. Its translation is CASGPGQGGRGRTDTQYF.

V gene TRBV6-5 combines with J gene TRBJ2-5; 12 nucleotides line up with TRBD2. V trimming: 6 bases; J trimming: 5 bases; junction bases outside the gene matches: 7. The CDR3 covers 15 residues. CDR1 and CDR2 from the germline V gene are MNHEY and SVGAGI. CDR3 nucleotides: TGTGCCAGCAGCCTAGCGGGGGGGGATTGGGAGACCCAGTACTTC. Translating it yields CASSLAGGDWETQYF.

The chain uses TRBV10-2 and TRBJ2-3, with 8 bases aligning to TRBD2. This CDR3 comprises 17 residues. Germline V CDR1 and CDR2: WSHSY, SAAADI. V shed 8 bases, J shed 2 bases, and the junction held 15 bases outside the gene matches. DNA of the CDR3: TGCGCCAGCGGACACCCCGGGGGGCGGGGGGCCACAGATACGCAGTATTTT. It yields the protein CASGHPGGRGATDTQYF.

The J gene is TRBJ2-7, the V gene TRBV5-1, with 8 positions matching TRBD1. Germline V CDR1 and CDR2: SGHRS, YFSETQ. The V segment lost 6 bases and the J segment 2 bases; nucleotides outside the gene matches: 4. The CDR3 loop spans 13 amino acids. CDR3 amino acids: CASNGQGPYEQYF. The CDR3 DNA follows: TGCGCCAGCAACGGACAGGGCCCCTACGAGCAGTACTTC.

The J gene is TRBJ2-5, the V gene TRBV11-1; 8 bases are a match to TRBD1. The CDR3 consists of 15 residues. Germline V gene data show CDR1 as SGHAT and CDR2 as FQDESV (reference sequence). The V segment lost 0 bases and the J segment 5 bases; nucleotides outside the gene matches: 5. The CDR3 sequence is CASSLAPRQGETQYF. In DNA form, the CDR3 reads TGTGCCAGCAGCTTAGCCCCGCGACAGGGGGAGACCCAGTACTTC.

This rearrangement joins TRBV5-1 to TRBJ2-7; D perhaps matches TRBD1 (5 bases). The germline gives CDR1 SGHRS, CDR2 YFSETQ. The CDR3 has 15 residues. Trimming took off 4 bases at V and 3 bases at J, with 17 bases between the two ends. This chain's CDR3 is CASSRGHQADYEQYF. The DNA for the CDR3 is TGCGCCAGCAGCAGGGGCCACCAGGCAGACTACGAGCAGTACTTC.

The rearrangement uses TRBV19 and TRBJ2-1, with 8 bases identical to TRBD2. Germline assignment: CDR1 LNHDA and CDR2 SQIVND (reference sequence). CDR3 length: 15 residues. V was clipped by 6 bases and J by 8 bases; unmatched bases: 12. The CDR3: CASSRSGLVAYEQFF. For the CDR3, the DNA is TGTGCCAGTAGCCGATCGGGACTAGTAGCATATGAGCAGTTCTTC.

This chain joins TRBV11-2 and TRBJ1-3, with 7 bases that match TRBD1. Germline values: CDR1 SGHAT, CDR2 FQNNGV. The CDR3 spans 15 residues. V was pared by 0 bases and J by 4 bases, with 3 bases of the junction left unmatched. The CDR3 DNA is TGTGCCAGCAGCTTAGAGACAGGGCTCGGAAACACCATATATTTT. The encoded protein is CASSLETGLGNTIYF.

The chain carries TRBV30 and TRBJ1-2, with D perhaps matching TRBD1 (5 bases). Germline V gene lookup returns CDR1 GTSNPN and CDR2 SVGIG (reference sequence). Trimming took off 4 bases at V and 4 bases at J, with 19 bases between the two ends. The CDR3 is 15 residues long. CDR3 in amino acids: CAWKARSRAGYGYTF. CDR3 sequence (DNA): TGTGCCTGGAAGGCCCGGAGCAGGGCCGGCTATGGCTACACCTTC.